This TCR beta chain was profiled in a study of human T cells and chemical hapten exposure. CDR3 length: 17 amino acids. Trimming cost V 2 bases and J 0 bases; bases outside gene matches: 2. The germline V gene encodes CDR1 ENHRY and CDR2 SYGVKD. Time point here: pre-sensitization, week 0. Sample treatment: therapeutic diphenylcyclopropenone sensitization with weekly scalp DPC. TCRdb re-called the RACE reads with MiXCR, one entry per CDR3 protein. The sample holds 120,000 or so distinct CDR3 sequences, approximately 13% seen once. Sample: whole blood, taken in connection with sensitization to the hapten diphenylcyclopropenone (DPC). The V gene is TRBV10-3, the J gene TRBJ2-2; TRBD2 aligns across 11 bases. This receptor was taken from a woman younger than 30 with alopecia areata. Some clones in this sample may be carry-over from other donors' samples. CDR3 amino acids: CAISEGLAGANTGELFF. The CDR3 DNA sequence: TGTGCCATCAGTGAGGGACTAGCGGGCGCGAACACCGGGGAGCTGTTTTTT.